This T cell receptor (beta chain) derives from a study of shared clonotypes between healthy human individuals (dated by TCRdb to about 2020). In terms of the full investigation: Three men and two women, aged 18 to 49 years, made up the cohort. Different laboratories and diverse techniques were used to prepare libraries and sequence TCR repertoires, to increase sequencing depth and limit assay-specific biases. To estimate repertoire size and how much clonotypes are shared between individuals, the study performed deep sequencing of blood TCR repertoires from about five healthy adults. Leukapheresis yielded between about 0.85 and 9.5 billion PBMCs per donor.

This clone was detected many times. There is no known antigen for this receptor. Nothing much larger sits one base from this clone, and base qualities are not available. Inclusive of the bounding cysteine and phenylalanine, the CDR3 is 15 residues long. The entry retains the CDR3 DNA only, 45 bases that are in frame from base 1. Ends trimmed: V by 5 bases, J by 4 bases; bases unmatched to a gene: 8. Sequences SGHTA (CDR1) and FQGNSA (CDR2) are obtained from the germline V gene. Using the deep immunoSEQ assay, multiplex PCR amplified TCR CDR3 regions from genomic DNA. Genomic DNA extracted from each cell subset was distributed evenly over all wells of several immunoSEQ 96-well plates, and each plate served as one replicate. For unsorted PBMC, 250 to 350 ng genomic DNA, equal to 32,000 or so T cell genomes, was loaded into each replicate PCR. Ten immunoSEQ deep assay plates were used to sequence unsorted PBMC genomic DNA. Purified libraries were quantified with a Qubit 3.0 fluorometer, sized on a Bioanalyzer 2100, and re-quantified with the KAPA Library Quantification kit. Each immunoSEQ 96-well plate was sequenced on its own single-read 150-cycle Illumina NextSeq 550 flow cell. As for the authors' bioinformatics: Because the immunoSEQ output held only junctional sequences and lacked quality scores, the filtering could not match the filtering applied to full-length reads. To assign V/J genes and CDR3, sequences were annotated against IMGT germline references using PyIR, a Python wrapper for IgBLAST v1.9. Reads were filtered out if the reads had weak V/J assignments (E-value above 1e-6), no CDR3, stop codons, out-of-frame junctions, or ambiguous translated residues. V3J clonotypes were defined by identical inferred V gene, J gene, and CDR3 amino acid sequence. Percentage overlap between repertoires was computed as shared unique clonotypes divided by the size of the smaller repertoire. Richness of each repertoire was evaluated using RTK rarefaction, the Chao1 estimator, and Recon v2.1 estimates of unobserved clonotypes. TCRdb carries this immuneACCESS record with in-frame sequences only. Its versions omit some clonotypes, under half of them owing to an unresolved V gene in the studies checked, with the rest unexplained. Clone size and V and J calls were adopted from that table, with D and trimming inferred from the DNA. The sample table shows roughly 500,000 clones, and over 75% are seen once. Over 9.5% of the sample is held by the ten biggest clonotypes.

Study-wide findings and limitations: Pairwise subsampling led to the expectation that sequencing depth would affect the degree of clonotype sharing among donors. Sampling was restricted to blood, and TCR repertoires in tissue are likely to differ from TCR repertoires in blood. The genetic and exposure-history diversity represented was limited by the small number of donors.

Donors were healthy HIV-negative adults with no recently reported acute infections or vaccinations. Every donor was a Caucasian adult living in Nashville, Tennessee, USA. For unsorted samples, tens of millions of PBMCs were counted, and genomic DNA was extracted using the QIAamp DNA Blood Mini kit. Blood was collected by leukapheresis, and PBMCs were isolated by Ficoll-Histopaque density gradient centrifugation and then cryopreserved in liquid nitrogen vapor phase. Sequencing was performed on PBMCs. This clonotype was sampled from a woman aged 35 to 49 in good health. Some clones in this sample may be carry-over from other donors' samples. Here the chain combines TRBV7-2 and TRBJ1-2; TRBD1 aligns with 9 central bases. The nucleotide sequence reads as follows: TGTGCCAGCAGCACCAACAGGGGGCAGTCCTATGGCTACACCTTC. Its protein is CASSTNRGQSYGYTF. The CDR3 plus the reference TRBV7-2 and TRBJ1-2 genes for the other parts give the full variable domain: GAGVSQSPSNKVTEKGKDVELRCDPISGHTALYWYRQSLGQGLEFLIYFQGNSAPDKSGLPSDRFSAERTGGSVSTLTIQRTQQEDSAVYLCASSTNRGQSYGYTFGSGTRLTVV.